This T cell receptor beta chain is drawn from a study of shared clonotypes between healthy human individuals. This CDR3 has 13 amino acids. Germline loops: CDR1 MNHNS, CDR2 SASEGT. This clone came up once. Its target is unknown. Study-level points and caveats: In this cohort, only blood was sampled, and tissue repertoires likely differ.

The protocol was immunoSEQ multiplex PCR, while the TCRdb copy is restricted to in-frame clones and leaves out a portion. The sample has 550,000 to 750,000 clones, over 95% seen once. Naive CD8 isolation took CD45RO-negative cells positively selected for CCR7 and excluded terminally differentiated effector memory CD45RA+ cells. The sample comprised naive CD8+ T cells sorted from blood. The chain has TRBV6-1 and TRBJ2-5, with D possibly TRBD2 on 6 matching bases. The J call may be in error: the DNA end matches TRBJ2-7 better. The sequence derives from a woman aged 25 to 39 in good health. CDR3 loop: CASSEGTIYEQYF. CDR3 bases: TGTGCCAGCAGTGAAGGGACTATATACGAGCAGTACTTC.